One and the same sample provided the 20 T cell receptor beta chains below, sequenced in a study of T-cell reconstitution after alpha-beta-depleted transplantation in children. The TCRbeta library was prepared with unique molecular identifiers. TCRdb re-called the PCR reads through MiXCR, storing one row per CDR3 protein. The data contain about 420,000 distinct CDR3 sequences, approximately 11% of them singletons. The sequencing used PBMCs from the stem cell graft donor, collected from the stem cell graft. These TCRs come from a human donor who donated a stem cell graft to a child with acute myeloid leukemia.

In its sample, this clonotype was seen a few times. This chain links TRBV29-1 with TRBJ2-7; D is uncertain. CDR3 length: 11 amino acids. Germline CDR1 and CDR2: SQVTM and ANQGSEA. V was shortened by 4 bases and J by 5 bases, with 9 bases between the two germline ends. CDR3: CSVVYSNEQYF. The CDR3 DNA follows: TGCAGCGTTGTGTACAGCAACGAGCAGTACTTC.

The genes are TRBV20-1 and TRBJ1-2; 11 nucleotides agree with TRBD1. CDR1 and CDR2 (germline): DFQATT, SNEGSKA (reference sequence). CDR3 length equals 19 residues. Trimming at V came to 4 bases and at J to 4 bases, leaving 20 bases not matched to a gene. The CDR3 spells CSAIDYNPQDRGHTYGYTF. DNA of the CDR3: TGCAGTGCTATAGATTACAACCCCCAGGACAGGGGGCATACCTATGGCTACACCTTC.

The V and J genes are TRBV5-4 and TRBJ2-2; D gene ambiguous. Germline CDR1 and CDR2: SGHNT and YYREEE (reference sequence). V lost 2 bases and J lost 0, with 8 bases in between. CDR3 length: 15 amino acids. CDR3 sequence (DNA): TGTGCCAGCAGCTTAAGCTCCGCGAACACCGGGGAGCTGTTTTTT. Protein product: CASSLSSANTGELFF.

This clonotype has more than one count but fewer than ten. The chain is built from TRBV7-3 and TRBJ2-2; either TRBD1 or TRBD2 may fit D (6 bases each). Germline V gene sequence: CDR1 SGHTA, CDR2 FQGTGA. The V end lost 5 bases, the J end lost 4 bases, and 14 bases lay between the germline ends. The CDR3 covers 15 residues. The CDR3 loop reads CASSLGGHRTGELFF. The CDR3 DNA follows: TGTGCCAGCAGCCTGGGGGGACACCGCACCGGGGAGCTGTTTTTT.

This clonotype was detected many times. V gene TRBV9 combines with J gene TRBJ2-3; 9 nucleotides agree with TRBD2. The CDR3 runs 15 residues. Germline trimming cut 2 bases from V and 5 bases from J; bases unmatched to any gene: 6. Germline V lookup: CDR1 SGDLS, CDR2 YYNGEE. CDR3 DNA: TGTGCCAGCAGCGTGGCGGGGGGGCCATTAGATACGCAGTATTTT. Translation: CASSVAGGPLDTQYF.

The J gene is TRBJ2-3, the V gene TRBV20-1, with 8 bases aligning to TRBD2. The junction had 9 bases not matched to a gene; V was cut back by 7 bases and J by 3 bases. The CDR3 has 14 amino acids. The germline V gene has CDR1 DFQATT and CDR2 SNEGSKA (reference sequence). CDR3 nucleotide sequence: TGCAGTGTTACCCGGGGGGGACCAACAGATACGCAGTATTTT. Translating it yields CSVTRGGPTDTQYF.

Many counts were recorded for this clonotype. The J gene is TRBJ2-5, the V gene TRBV14, with 8 bases fitting TRBD1. The CDR3 runs to 14 residues. With V trimmed by 5 bases and J by 4 bases, 6 bases remained unmatched. CDR1 and CDR2 (germline): SGHDN, FVKESK. CDR3 sequence (DNA): TGTGCCAGCAGCGTCAGGGGGCTGGGAGAGACCCAGTACTTC. As protein: CASSVRGLGETQYF.

This clonotype showed up many times. This rearrangement joins TRBV12-3 or TRBV12-4 to TRBJ2-3; D gene ambiguous. The CDR3 totals 14 residues. Trimming left V 5 bases short and J 4 bases short, with 13 bases between. This CDR3 is CASSPGLGADTQYF. The DNA of the CDR3 is TGTGCCAGCAGTCCCGGCCTTGGGGCAGATACGCAGTATTTT.

This clonotype was seen a few times. The chain employs TRBV4-3 and TRBJ2-7; D perhaps matches TRBD1 (5 bases). Germline CDR1 is LGHNA and CDR2 is YSLEER. V lost 3 bases to trimming and J lost 1 base, with 13 bases between them. The CDR3 sequence is 15 residues long. CDR3 sequence (DNA): TGCGCCAGCAGCCAGGTGACAGCCCGATCCTACGAGCAGTACTTC. Translating it yields CASSQVTARSYEQYF.

This chain connects TRBV7-2 to TRBJ2-1, with 10 bases matching TRBD2. The trim removed 5 bases at V and 8 bases at J, leaving 9 bases unmatched. CDR3 size: 15 residues. Germline V CDR1 and CDR2: SGHTA, FQGNSA. CDR3 sequence reads: CASSVGLASFYEQFF. CDR3 in DNA: TGTGCCAGCAGCGTGGGACTAGCGAGTTTCTATGAGCAGTTCTTC. Variable domain in full (rest from reference TRBV7-2 and TRBJ2-1): GAGVSQSPSNKVTEKGKDVELRCDPISGHTALYWYRQSLGQGLEFLIYFQGNSAPDKSGLPSDRFSAERTGGSVSTLTIQRTQQEDSAVYLCASSVGLASFYEQFFGPGTRLTVL.

This clonotype is a singleton in its sample. The junction shows a germline mismatch at one end, possibly a read error. The chain links TRBV11-2 to TRBJ2-1; perhaps D is TRBD1 or TRBD2 (5 bases each). Germline loops: CDR1 SGHAT, CDR2 FQNNGV. The length of the CDR3 is 14 residues. This CDR3 reads CATSLGEFHNEQFF. DNA of the CDR3: TGTGCCACCAGCTTGGGGGAGTTCCACAATGAGCAGTTCTTC. Filled out from reference TRBV11-2 and TRBJ2-1, the complete variable domain reads EAGVAQSPRYKIIEKRQSVAFWCNPISGHATLYWYQQILGQGPKLLIQFQNNGVVDDSQLPKDRFSAERLKGVDSTLKIQPAKLEDSAVYLCATSLGEFHNEQFFGPGTRLTVL.

The chain carries TRBV19 and TRBJ2-5, with D possibly matching TRBD1 (5 bases). The CDR3 is 13 amino acids. V was clipped by 3 bases and J by 2 bases, with 7 bases between them. The germline gives CDR1 LNHDA, CDR2 SQIVND (reference sequence). Here the CDR3 DNA reads TGTGCCAGTAGTATGACAGTTCAAGAGACCCAGTACTTC. Translating gives CASSMTVQETQYF.

This clonotype was counted only a few times. The chain couples TRBV15 to TRBJ2-6; no firm D call. The V gene lost 3 bases and the J gene lost 4 bases, with 10 bases spanning the gap. Per the germline V gene, CDR1 is LNHNV and CDR2 is YYDKDF (reference sequence). The CDR3 consists of 15 residues. The CDR3 region is CATSSGTLGANVLTF. The CDR3 bases are TGTGCCACCAGCAGCGGTACTCTGGGGGCCAACGTCCTGACTTTC.

In this sample, this clonotype turned up a few times. This rearrangement joins TRBV12-3 or TRBV12-4 to TRBJ2-3; TRBD1 might be the D (5 bases). Trimming stripped 5 bases from V and 4 bases from J, with 16 bases between. CDR3 length equals 15 residues. CDR3 protein: CASSGQGGNADTQYF. The DNA for the CDR3 is TGTGCCAGCAGTGGGCAGGGTGGTAATGCAGATACGCAGTATTTT.

V and J are TRBV19 and TRBJ2-3; TRBD2 matches at 7 bases. CDR3 length: 13 amino acids. The ends lost 7 bases at V and 4 bases at J; junction bases unmatched: 5. CDR1 and CDR2 (germline): LNHDA, SQIVND (reference sequence). This CDR3 is CASKAGAADTQYF. The CDR3 DNA reads as TGTGCCAGTAAGGCGGGAGCGGCAGATACGCAGTATTTT.

A few counts support this clonotype. The gene calls are TRBV20-1 and TRBJ1-2, with D unclear. This CDR3 has 14 residues. V dropped 2 bases and J dropped 7 bases, with 17 bases sitting between them. Germline V gives CDR1 DFQATT, CDR2 SNEGSKA (reference sequence). The CDR3, as DNA: TGCAGTGCTAGACCAAGCCGGGCCCTCGGTGGCTACACCTTC. Its translation is CSARPSRALGGYTF.

This clonotype appeared a few times. This chain joins TRBV6-5 and TRBJ2-5; no reliable D call. The CDR3 totals 13 residues. Trimming took off 3 bases at V and 1 base at J, with 6 bases between the two ends. CDR1 is MNHEY, CDR2 SVGAGI, per germline. CDR3 amino acids: CASSYDGQETQYF. The CDR3 nucleotides read TGTGCCAGCAGTTATGACGGCCAAGAGACCCAGTACTTC.

The rearrangement links TRBV6-4 to TRBJ2-7, with D perhaps being TRBD1 or TRBD2 (5 bases each). CDR1 MRHNA and CDR2 SNTAGT come from the germline V gene. The V end lost 3 bases, the J end lost 2 bases, and 14 bases lay between the germline ends. The CDR3 runs 15 residues. The CDR3 DNA is TGTGCCAGCAGTGATACCTGGGACGGTACCTACGAGCAGTACGTC. This encodes CASSDTWDGTYEQYV.

This rearrangement joins TRBV5-6 to TRBJ2-1, with 9 bases that match TRBD2. V lost 1 base to trimming and J lost 10 bases; unmatched junction nucleotides: 6. The CDR3 spans 14 residues. CDR1 is SGHDT and CDR2 is YYEEEE in the germline V gene. CDR3 nucleotide sequence: TGTGCCAGCAGCTTGTTGGCTAGCGGGGTAGAGCAGTTCTTC. Translating gives CASSLLASGVEQFF.

This clonotype was seen only a few times. This chain joins TRBV5-5 and TRBJ2-1, with 9 bases lining up with TRBD2. J lost 9 bases, V lost 0 bases, and 10 bases had no gene match. The CDR3 has 16 residues. CDR1 and CDR2 from the germline V gene are SGHKS and YYEKEE (reference sequence). The CDR3 loop is CASSLVASGEEGEQFF. The CDR3 bases are TGTGCCAGCAGCTTGGTGGCTAGCGGGGAAGAGGGTGAGCAGTTCTTC.